This TCR beta chain was sequenced during a study of human T cells and chemical hapten exposure. Researchers extracted total RNA from unfractionated whole blood. A single record per CDR3 protein comes from TCRdb applying MiXCR to the 5' RACE reads. The table has about 140,000 distinct CDR3 sequences, 3.5% to 5% seen once; the top ten hold over 1.1%. This clonotype was seen ten or more times. CDR1 is SGHDT and CDR2 is YYEEEE in the germline V gene. The CDR3 consists of 14 residues. The V gene lost 2 bases and the J gene lost 0 bases, with 8 bases spanning the gap. This TCR was sampled from a female donor in good health. The rearrangement uses TRBV5-6 and TRBJ1-2, with D unresolved. The DNA for the CDR3 is TGTGCCAGCAGCTTTTCGCAGGCTAACTATGGCTACACCTTC. Amino acids: CASSFSQANYGYTF.